Listed below are T cell receptor beta chains from one sample, sequenced in a study of blood T cells in healthy people across ages. MiXCR was run by TCRdb on the 5' RACE reads, yielding one entry per CDR3 protein. The profile shows roughly 720,000 distinct CDR3 sequences, about 48% of them singletons. Specimen: blood. The receptors here all came from a man aged 80 or over in good health. CDR3s include the opening cysteine and the closing phenylalanine or tryptophan. The D gene is left open where the match is weak.

D	length	V	CDR3
TRBD1	14	TRBV5-1	CASSPQGEHYGYTF
TRBD2	13	TRBV12-5	CASAERGINEQFF
.	17	TRBV3-1	CASSQDGLALPGNEQFF
.	16	TRBV20-1	CSADGQLGAANYGYIF
.	14	TRBV7-2	CASSLGGIQETQYF
.	13	TRBV5-1	CASSVDASRDAYF
.	15	TRBV20-1	CSARDARYPTGEQYF
.	13	TRBV6-5	CASSPFRVGELFF
.	17	TRBV7-8	CASSPALAPLGTDTQYF
TRBD2	12	TRBV28	CASIASAGGPYF
.	16	TRBV11-2	CASSLAPGGLIDTQYF
.	11	TRBV29-1	CSVEEGGEQYF
TRBD2	16	TRBV5-6	CASSPTPAGVSRYAYF
.	13	TRBV18	CASSTIESYEQYF
TRBD2	15	TRBV10-3	CAIRPTSGNSRYAYF
.	13	TRBV29-1	CSASRGLNTEAFF
TRBD1	15	TRBV9	CASSPQTGGLSEQYF
TRBD2	14	TRBV20-1	CSARSGLEQETQYF
.	13	TRBV2	CASSGQEEETQYF
.	15	TRBV3-1	CASSQEYFGQTEAFF
.	15	TRBV5-1	CASSPPGHRNTEAFF
.	12	TRBV20-1	CSARARKGGYTF
TRBD2	16	TRBV9	CASSVEAGGITDTQYF
.	15	TRBV3-1	CASSPVWTNINEQFF
.	16	TRBV7-2	CASRKDMGPISYEQYF
.	15	TRBV12-3/TRBV12-4	CASSPGEGATYEQYF
.	15	TRBV7-2	CASSIRRRLQETQYF
.	14	TRBV28	CASYSPGYSYEQYF
TRBD2	16	TRBV28	CASSPDLAGRNNEQFF
.	19	TRBV7-8	CASSAGTVLGPPSTDTQYF
.	12	TRBV10-3	CAIRQDGNEQFF
TRBD1	16	TRBV2	CASSARTGTQNQPQHF
.	13	TRBV5-1	CASTADGYYEQYF
.	15	TRBV7-9	CASSLGSLITDTQYF
TRBD2	16	TRBV27	CASSLWTSGAYNEQFF
.	15	TRBV7-2	CASSSVVRAQETQYF
TRBD1	16	TRBV27	CASSQYRGTSTDTQYF
.	13	TRBV15	CATSRDLPGGYTF
TRBD2	19	TRBV11-2	CASSVEDLGRVAVYNEQYF
TRBD2	17	TRBV6-1	CASRNPAGGASYNEQYF
TRBD2	14	TRBV6-2/TRBV6-3	CASSYSGTTYEQYF
.	13	TRBV3-1	CASSQTGMFEAFF
.	15	TRBV7-9	CASSFIELMAGEQYF
.	16	TRBV20-1	CSARDLTAGEAHIQYF
TRBD1	13	TRBV29-1	CSVLTGLDGEQYF
TRBD1	14	TRBV20-1	CSARRRDRAYEQYF
TRBD2	17	TRBV28	CASSSRLAGGPKNEQFF
TRBD1	15	TRBV3-1	CASSVSRTGTYGYTF
.	21	TRBV15	CATSRDRWAGAPLSGANVPTF
.	14	TRBV4-1	CASSQESSFRYAYF
.	15	TRBV2	CASSPLPGGPYGYTF
.	13	TRBV7-9	CASSLDGSREQYF